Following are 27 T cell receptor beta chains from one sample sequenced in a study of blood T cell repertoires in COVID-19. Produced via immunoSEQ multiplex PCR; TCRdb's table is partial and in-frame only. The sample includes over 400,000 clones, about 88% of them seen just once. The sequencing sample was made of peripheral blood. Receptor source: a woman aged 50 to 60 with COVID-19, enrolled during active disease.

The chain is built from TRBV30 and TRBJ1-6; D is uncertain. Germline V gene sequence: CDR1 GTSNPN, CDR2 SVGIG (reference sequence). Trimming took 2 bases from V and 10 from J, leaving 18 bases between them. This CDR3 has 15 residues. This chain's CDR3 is CAWSFQRPETSPLHF. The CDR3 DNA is TGTGCCTGGAGTTTTCAACGGCCGGAGACGTCACCCCTCCACTTT.

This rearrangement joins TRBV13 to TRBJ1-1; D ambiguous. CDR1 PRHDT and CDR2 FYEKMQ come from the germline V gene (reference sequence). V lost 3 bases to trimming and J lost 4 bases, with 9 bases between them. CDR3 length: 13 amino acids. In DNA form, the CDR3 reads TGTGCCAGCAGCTTTAGAGGGAGCACTGAAGCTTTCTTT. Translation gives CASSFRGSTEAFF.

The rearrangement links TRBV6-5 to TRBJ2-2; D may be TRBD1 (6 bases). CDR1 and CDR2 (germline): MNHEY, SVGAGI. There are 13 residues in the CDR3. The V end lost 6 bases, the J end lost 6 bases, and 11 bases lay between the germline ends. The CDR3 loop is CASSPRQAGELFF. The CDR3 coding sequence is TGTGCCAGCAGCCCCCGACAGGCCGGGGAGCTGTTTTTT.

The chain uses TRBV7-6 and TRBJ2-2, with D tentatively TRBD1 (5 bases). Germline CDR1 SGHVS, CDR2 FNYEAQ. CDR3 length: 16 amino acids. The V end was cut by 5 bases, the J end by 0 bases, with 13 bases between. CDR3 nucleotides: TGTGCCAGCAGCGTGGGGCCCACTTCGAACACCGGGGAGCTGTTTTTT. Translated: CASSVGPTSNTGELFF.

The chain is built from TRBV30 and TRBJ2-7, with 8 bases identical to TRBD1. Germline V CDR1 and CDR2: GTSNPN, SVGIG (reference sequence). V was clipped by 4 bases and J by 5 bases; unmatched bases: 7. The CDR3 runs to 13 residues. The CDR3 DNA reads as TGTGCCTGGACCGAGACAGGGGTCCACGAGCAGTACTTC. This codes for CAWTETGVHEQYF.

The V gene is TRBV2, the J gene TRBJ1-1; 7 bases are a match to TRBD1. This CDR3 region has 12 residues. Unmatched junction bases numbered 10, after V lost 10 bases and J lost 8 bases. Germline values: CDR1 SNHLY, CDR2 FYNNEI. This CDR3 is CATMGYRGEAFF. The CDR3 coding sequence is TGTGCCACCATGGGTTACAGGGGCGAAGCTTTCTTT.

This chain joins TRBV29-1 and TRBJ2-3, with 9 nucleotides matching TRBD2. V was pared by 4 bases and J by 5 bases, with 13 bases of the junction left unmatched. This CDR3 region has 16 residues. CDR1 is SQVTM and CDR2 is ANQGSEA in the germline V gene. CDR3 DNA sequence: TGCAGCGTTGGAGTTAGCGGGGGAAAGCAAGGAGATACGCAGTATTTT. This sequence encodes CSVGVSGGKQGDTQYF.

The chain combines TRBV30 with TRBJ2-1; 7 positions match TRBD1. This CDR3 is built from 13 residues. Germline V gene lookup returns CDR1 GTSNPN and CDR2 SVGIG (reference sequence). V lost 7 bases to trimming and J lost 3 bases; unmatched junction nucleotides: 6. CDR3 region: CASDRTNYNEQFF. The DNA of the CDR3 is TGTGCCTCGGACAGGACGAACTACAATGAGCAGTTCTTC. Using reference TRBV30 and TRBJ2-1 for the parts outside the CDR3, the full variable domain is SQTIHQWPATLVQPVGSPLSLECTVEGTSNPNLYWYRQAAGRGLQLLFYSVGIGQISSEVPQNLSASRPQDRQFILSSKKLLLSDSGFYLCASDRTNYNEQFFGPGTRLTVL.

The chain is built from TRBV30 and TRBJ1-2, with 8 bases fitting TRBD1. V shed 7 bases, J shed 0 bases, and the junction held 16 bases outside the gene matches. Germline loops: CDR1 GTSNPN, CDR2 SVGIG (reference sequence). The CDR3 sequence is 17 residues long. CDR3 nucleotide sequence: TGTGCCTCGAAGGGGGATCGACAGGGGAATCCTAACTATGGCTACACCTTC. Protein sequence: CASKGDRQGNPNYGYTF.

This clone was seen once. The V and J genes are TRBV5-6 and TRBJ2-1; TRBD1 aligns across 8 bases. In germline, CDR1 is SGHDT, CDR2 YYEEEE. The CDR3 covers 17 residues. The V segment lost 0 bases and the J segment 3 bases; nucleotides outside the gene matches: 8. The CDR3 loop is CASSLGLGRGLYNEQFF. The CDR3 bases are TGTGCCAGCAGCTTGGGGCTGGGCAGGGGGCTCTACAATGAGCAGTTCTTC.

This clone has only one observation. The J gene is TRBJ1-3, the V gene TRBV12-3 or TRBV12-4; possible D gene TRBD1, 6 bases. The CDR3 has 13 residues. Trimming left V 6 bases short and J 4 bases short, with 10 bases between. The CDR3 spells CASRRGSGNTIYF. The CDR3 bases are TGTGCCAGCAGGAGGGGGTCCGGAAACACCATATATTTT.

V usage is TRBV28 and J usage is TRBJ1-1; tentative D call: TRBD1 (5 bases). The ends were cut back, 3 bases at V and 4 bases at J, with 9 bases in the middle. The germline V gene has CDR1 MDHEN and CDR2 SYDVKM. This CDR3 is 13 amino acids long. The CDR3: CASSLLGGTEAFF. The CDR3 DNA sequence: TGTGCCAGCAGTTTGCTGGGGGGCACTGAAGCTTTCTTT.

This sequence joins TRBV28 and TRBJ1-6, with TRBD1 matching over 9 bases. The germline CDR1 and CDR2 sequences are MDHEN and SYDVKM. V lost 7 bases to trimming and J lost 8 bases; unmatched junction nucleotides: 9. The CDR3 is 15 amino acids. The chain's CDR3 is CASTTQGARYSPLHF. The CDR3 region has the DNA TGTGCCAGCACCACACAGGGGGCTAGGTATTCACCCCTCCACTTT.

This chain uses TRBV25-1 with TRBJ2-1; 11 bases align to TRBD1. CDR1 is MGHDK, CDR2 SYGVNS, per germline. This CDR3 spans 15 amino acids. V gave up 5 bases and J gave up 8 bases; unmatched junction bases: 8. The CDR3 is CASSLPGQGDHEQFF. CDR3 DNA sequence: TGTGCCAGCAGTCTACCGGGACAGGGGGACCATGAGCAGTTCTTC.

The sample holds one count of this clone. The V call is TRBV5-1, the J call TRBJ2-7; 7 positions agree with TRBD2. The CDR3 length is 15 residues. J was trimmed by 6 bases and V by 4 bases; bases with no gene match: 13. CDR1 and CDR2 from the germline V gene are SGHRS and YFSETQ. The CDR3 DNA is TGCGCCAGCAGCCCCCTCGGGGCCTCGGGGGGCGAGCAGTACTTC. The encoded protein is CASSPLGASGGEQYF. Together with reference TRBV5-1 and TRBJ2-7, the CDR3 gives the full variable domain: KAGVTQTPRYLIKTRGQQVTLSCSPISGHRSVSWYQQTPGQGLQFLFEYFSETQRNKGNFPGRFSGRQFSNSRSEMNVSTLELGDSALYLCASSPLGASGGEQYFGPGTRLTVT.

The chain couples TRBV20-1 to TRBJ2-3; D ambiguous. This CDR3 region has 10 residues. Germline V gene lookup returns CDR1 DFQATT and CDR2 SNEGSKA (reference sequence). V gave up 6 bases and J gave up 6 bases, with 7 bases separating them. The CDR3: CSASSDTQYF. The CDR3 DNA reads TGCAGTGCATCCTCGGATACGCAGTATTTT.

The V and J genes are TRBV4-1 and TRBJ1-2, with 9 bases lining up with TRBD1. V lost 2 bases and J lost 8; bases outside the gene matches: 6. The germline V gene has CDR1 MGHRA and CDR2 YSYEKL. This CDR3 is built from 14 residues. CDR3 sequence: CASSQTGTGLGYTF. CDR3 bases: TGCGCCAGCAGCCAAACCGGGACAGGGCTAGGCTACACCTTC.

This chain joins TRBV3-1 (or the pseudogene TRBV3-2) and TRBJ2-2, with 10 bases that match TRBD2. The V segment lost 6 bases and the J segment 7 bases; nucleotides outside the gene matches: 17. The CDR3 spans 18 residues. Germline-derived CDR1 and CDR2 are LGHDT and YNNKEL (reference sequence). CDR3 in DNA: TGTGCCAGCAGTCAAAAGTTTCTAGCGGGGGCGATGGGCGGGGAGCTGTTTTTT. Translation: CASSQKFLAGAMGGELFF.

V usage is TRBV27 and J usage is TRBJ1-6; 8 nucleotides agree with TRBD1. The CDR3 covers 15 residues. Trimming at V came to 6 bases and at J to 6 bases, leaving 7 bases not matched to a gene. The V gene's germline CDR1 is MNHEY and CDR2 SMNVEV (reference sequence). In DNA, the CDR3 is TGTGCCAGCAGAATGGGCGGGACAGGTAATTCACCCCTCCACTTT. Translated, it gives CASRMGGTGNSPLHF.

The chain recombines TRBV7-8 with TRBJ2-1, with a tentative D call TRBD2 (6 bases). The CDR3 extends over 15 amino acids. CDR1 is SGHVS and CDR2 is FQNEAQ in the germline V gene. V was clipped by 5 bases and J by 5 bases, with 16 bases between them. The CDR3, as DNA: TGTGCCAGCAGCCGGTTGGGGGGTTCCCACAATGAGCAGTTCTTC. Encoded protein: CASSRLGGSHNEQFF.

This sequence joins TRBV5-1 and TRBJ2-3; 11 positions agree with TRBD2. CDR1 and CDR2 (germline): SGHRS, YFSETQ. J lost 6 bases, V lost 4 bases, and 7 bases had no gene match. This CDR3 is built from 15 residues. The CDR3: CASSTVAGGTDTQYF. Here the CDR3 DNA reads TGCGCCAGCAGCACAGTAGCGGGGGGGACTGATACGCAGTATTTT.

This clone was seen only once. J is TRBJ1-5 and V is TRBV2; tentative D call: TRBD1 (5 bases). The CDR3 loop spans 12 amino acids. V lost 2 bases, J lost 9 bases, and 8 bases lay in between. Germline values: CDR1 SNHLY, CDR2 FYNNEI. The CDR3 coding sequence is TGTGCCAGCAGTGAAAGGGGCCGGCCCCAGCATTTT. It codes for CASSERGRPQHF.

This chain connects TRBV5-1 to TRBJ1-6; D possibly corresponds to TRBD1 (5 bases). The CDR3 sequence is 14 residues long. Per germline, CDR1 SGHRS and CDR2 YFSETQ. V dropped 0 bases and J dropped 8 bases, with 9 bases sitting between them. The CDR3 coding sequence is TGCGCCAGCAGCTTGGGACAGACTTATTCACCCCTCCACTTT. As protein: CASSLGQTYSPLHF.

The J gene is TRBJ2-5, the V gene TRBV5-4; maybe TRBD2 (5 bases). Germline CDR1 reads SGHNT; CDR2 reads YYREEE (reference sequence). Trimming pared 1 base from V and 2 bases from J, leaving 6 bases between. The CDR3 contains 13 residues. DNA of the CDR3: TGTGCCAGCAGCTTGTCGGGACAAGAGACCCAGTACTTC. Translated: CASSLSGQETQYF.

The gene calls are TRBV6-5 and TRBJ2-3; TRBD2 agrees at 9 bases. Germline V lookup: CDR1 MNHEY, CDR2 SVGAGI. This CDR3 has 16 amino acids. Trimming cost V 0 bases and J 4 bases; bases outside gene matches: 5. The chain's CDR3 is CASSYSGGGAPDTQYF. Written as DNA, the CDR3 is TGTGCCAGCAGTTACTCTGGCGGGGGGGCCCCAGATACGCAGTATTTT.

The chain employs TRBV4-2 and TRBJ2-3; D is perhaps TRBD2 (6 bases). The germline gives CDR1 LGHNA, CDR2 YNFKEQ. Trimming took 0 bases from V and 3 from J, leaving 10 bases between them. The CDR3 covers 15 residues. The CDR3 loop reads CASSQEEEGTDTQYF. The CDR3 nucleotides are TGTGCCAGCAGCCAAGAAGAGGAGGGGACAGATACGCAGTATTTT.

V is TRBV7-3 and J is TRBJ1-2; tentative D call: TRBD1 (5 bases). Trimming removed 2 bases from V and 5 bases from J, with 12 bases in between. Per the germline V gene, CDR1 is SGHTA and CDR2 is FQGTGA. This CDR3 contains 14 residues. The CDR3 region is CASSLGEGTYGYTF. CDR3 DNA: TGTGCCAGCAGCTTAGGGGAGGGGACTTATGGCTACACCTTC. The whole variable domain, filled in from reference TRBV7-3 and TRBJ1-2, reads GAGVSQTPSNKVTEKGKYVELRCDPISGHTALYWYRQSLGQGPEFLIYFQGTGAADDSGLPNDRFFAVRPEGSVSTLKIQRTERGDSAVYLCASSLGEGTYGYTFGSGTRLTVV.